Listed here are 24 T cell receptor beta chains from one sample, sequenced in a study of T-cell memory formation after mild COVID-19. TCRdb re-called the 5' RACE reads through MiXCR, storing one row per CDR3 protein. The data contain a few hundred thousand distinct CDR3 sequences, around an eighth of them singletons. Sequencing was carried out using PBMCs or a T cell subset sorted from them (not recorded which). The receptors here all came from a man aged 18 to 29 who had mild COVID-19 (a few samples of this study predate the infection). Cell type and time point are not known.

In this sample, this clonotype turned up a few times. The chain employs TRBV6-4 and TRBJ1-6; perhaps TRBD1 as D (5 bases). Germline loops: CDR1 MRHNA, CDR2 SNTAGT. This CDR3 is built from 16 residues. Trimming removed 6 bases from V and 0 bases from J, with 12 bases in between. The CDR3 sequence is CASRKEGSSYNSPLHF. The CDR3 nucleotides read TGTGCCAGCAGAAAGGAGGGGAGCTCCTATAATTCACCCCTCCACTTT.

The chain uses TRBV5-1 and TRBJ2-3; 7 bases align to TRBD1. The ends lost 4 bases at V and 6 bases at J; junction bases unmatched: 11. This CDR3 region has 15 residues. Looked up from germline, CDR1 is SGHRS and CDR2 is YFSETQ. The CDR3: CASSRGDRAPDTQYF. The CDR3 region has the DNA TGCGCCAGCAGCCGTGGAGACAGGGCTCCGGATACGCAGTATTTT.

This clonotype was counted ten times or more. The J gene is TRBJ1-4, the V gene TRBV5-1; D perhaps matches TRBD1 (5 bases). V shed 3 bases and J shed 0 bases, with 12 bases lying between them. The CDR3 covers 16 residues. The germline gives CDR1 SGHRS, CDR2 YFSETQ. The DNA for the CDR3 is TGCGCCAGCAGCTCTTCCCAGGGCGCAACTAATGAAAAACTGTTTTTT. Its protein is CASSSSQGATNEKLFF.

This clonotype was counted between two and nine times. The J gene is TRBJ1-2, the V gene TRBV10-3; D perhaps matches TRBD1 (6 bases). The germline V gene has CDR1 ENHRY and CDR2 SYGVKD. The CDR3 runs to 13 residues. V gave up 4 bases and J gave up 3 bases, with 9 bases separating them. This CDR3 is CAISAGTYYGYTF. The CDR3 DNA sequence: TGTGCCATCAGTGCCGGGACATACTATGGCTACACCTTC.

This clonotype appeared a few times. The chain uses TRBV11-3 and TRBJ2-3; the D is unclear. V lost 5 bases and J 5 bases, leaving 11 bases between the germline ends. The CDR3 sequence is 13 residues long. Germline CDR1 is SGHNT and CDR2 is YENEEA. The CDR3 spells CASSPKGRDTQYF. In DNA form, the CDR3 reads TGTGCCAGCAGCCCTAAAGGACGAGATACGCAGTATTTT.

The CDR3 region has the DNA TGTGCCAGCAGTCCGGCCAGGGGGGATAGAGCAGATACGCAGTATTTT. Residues: CASSPARGDRADTQYF. The genes are TRBV6-2 or TRBV6-3 and TRBJ2-3, with D possibly being TRBD1 (7 bases). The CDR3 is made up of 16 amino acids. The V gene lost 5 bases and the J gene lost 4 bases, with 19 bases spanning the gap. The germline V gene has CDR1 MNHEY and CDR2 SVGEGT.

The chain is built from TRBV6-2 or TRBV6-3 and TRBJ2-3; D is perhaps TRBD1 (5 bases). Trimming took off 5 bases at V and 2 bases at J, with 14 bases between the two ends. The CDR3 runs to 15 residues. Germline CDR1 is MNHEY and CDR2 is SVGEGT. The CDR3 bases are TGTGCCAGCAGTCCCAGCGCAGGGTTCACAGATACGCAGTATTTT. As protein: CASSPSAGFTDTQYF.

The chain carries TRBV1 and TRBJ2-1; whether TRBD1, the table's D call, matches the DNA was not checked. TRBV1 is listed as a pseudogene. The CDR3 runs 16 residues. The CDR3 region is CTSSRAPPSRVHEQFF. The DNA for the CDR3 is TGCACCAGCAGCCGAGCCCCGCCGAGCAGGGTCCATGAGCAGTTCTTC.

This clonotype was counted ten times or more. This chain joins TRBV10-3 and TRBJ2-7; the D call may be TRBD1 or TRBD2 (5 bases each). The CDR3 has 14 residues. CDR1 is ENHRY, CDR2 SYGVKD, per germline. Trimming took 6 bases from V and 1 from J, leaving 13 bases between them. The CDR3 region has the DNA TGTGCCATCAGCGGGGCAGGGAAATCCTACGAGCAGTACTTC. Protein product: CAISGAGKSYEQYF.

This clonotype was picked up many times. The chain combines TRBV5-1 with TRBJ1-1; 7 bases match TRBD1. The CDR3 covers 16 residues. In germline, CDR1 is SGHRS, CDR2 YFSETQ. J lost 1 base, V lost 4 bases, and 10 bases had no gene match. The CDR3 loop reads CASSPGRGAKNTEAFF. CDR3 DNA sequence: TGCGCCAGCAGCCCAGGCAGGGGGGCTAAGAACACTGAAGCTTTCTTT.

The chain employs TRBV28 and TRBJ2-2, with 11 nucleotides matching TRBD2. V was pared by 5 bases and J by 7 bases, with 6 bases of the junction left unmatched. Germline-derived CDR1 and CDR2 are MDHEN and SYDVKM. This CDR3 has 15 amino acids. CDR3 sequence: CASSPSLAGVGELFF. CDR3 nucleotides: TGTGCCAGCAGTCCTTCACTAGCGGGGGTCGGGGAGCTGTTTTTT.

This clonotype was found a few times. The chain has TRBV4-3 and TRBJ2-7; TRBD1 or TRBD2 may be the D gene (5 bases each). Germline V gene sequence: CDR1 LGHNA, CDR2 YSLEER. The V end lost 1 base, the J end lost 0 bases, and 19 bases lay between the germline ends. The CDR3 has 18 amino acids. CDR3 DNA: TGCGCCAGCAGCCAAGGGAATTCTAGGGCCGGGGCCTCCTACGAGCAGTACTTC. It yields the protein CASSQGNSRAGASYEQYF.

At least ten counts were recorded for this clonotype. One end of the junction varies from germline; a read error may be responsible. This rearrangement joins TRBV27 to TRBJ2-5; no clear D. Germline CDR1 is MNHEY and CDR2 is SMNVEV (reference sequence). The CDR3 covers 13 residues. DNA of the CDR3: TGCGCCAGCAGCTTTGGTTACCAAGAGACCCAGTACTTC. Encoded protein: CASSFGYQETQYF.

J is TRBJ1-5 and V is TRBV12-3 or TRBV12-4; D is perhaps TRBD1 (6 bases). V was cut by 3 bases and J by 2 bases, with 11 bases left in between. The CDR3 contains 15 residues. The CDR3 here is CASSFRGHGNQPQHF. DNA of the CDR3: TGTGCCAGCAGTTTCCGGGGGCACGGCAATCAGCCCCAGCATTTT.

This clonotype was counted only a few times. The chain links TRBV5-4 to TRBJ2-3, with TRBD1 matching 7 bases. Germline V gives CDR1 SGHNT, CDR2 YYREEE (reference sequence). The CDR3 totals 16 residues. Germline trimming cut 2 bases from V and 2 bases from J; bases unmatched to any gene: 8. Written as DNA, the CDR3 is TGTGCCAGCAGCTTTTTCGACAGGGCCTCCACAGATACGCAGTATTTT. Amino acid sequence: CASSFFDRASTDTQYF.

This clonotype has more than one count but fewer than ten. The rearrangement links TRBV20-1 to TRBJ1-2; 7 bases fit TRBD1. The CDR3 runs to 11 residues. After removal of 3 bases from V and 7 bases from J, the junction contained 2 bases not matched to a gene. Germline V CDR1 and CDR2: DFQATT, SNEGSKA (reference sequence). The CDR3 region is CSASNRGGYTF. As DNA, the CDR3 is TGCAGTGCTAGTAACAGGGGTGGCTACACCTTC.

The chain carries TRBV5-1 and TRBJ1-1; 9 bases map to TRBD1. The CDR3 runs 15 residues. J lost 9 bases, V lost 5 bases, and 14 bases had no gene match. Germline CDR1 and CDR2: SGHRS and YFSETQ. DNA for the CDR3: TGCGCCAGCAGACCCGGGACAGGGCCCCCATATAAAGCTTTCTTT. Its translation is CASRPGTGPPYKAFF.

The V call is TRBV9, the J call TRBJ1-2; D is unresolved. Germline V lookup: CDR1 SGDLS, CDR2 YYNGEE. This CDR3 contains 15 residues. Trimming took 3 bases from V and 6 from J, leaving 18 bases between them. The CDR3 DNA sequence: TGTGCCAGCAGCGCAAGAATCACTCCTATCCATGGCTACACCTTC. Protein sequence: CASSARITPIHGYTF.

The sample holds a few counts of this clonotype. V usage is TRBV30 and J usage is TRBJ2-5, with TRBD2 as a possible D gene (6 bases). CDR1 is GTSNPN and CDR2 is SVGIG in the germline V gene (reference sequence). The length of the CDR3 is 15 residues. Trimming shortened V by 3 bases and J by 9 bases, and 23 bases separated the two germline ends. This chain's CDR3 is CAWSPEGFVAAAQYF. CDR3 sequence (DNA): TGTGCCTGGAGCCCCGAGGGGTTCGTAGCGGCGGCCCAGTACTTC.

There are many counts of this clonotype. The V call is TRBV7-2, the J call TRBJ1-1; D may be TRBD1 (5 bases). Germline loops: CDR1 SGHTA, CDR2 FQGNSA. This CDR3 contains 14 residues. Trimming took 4 bases from V and 3 from J, leaving 12 bases between them. CDR3 region: CASSSYGTHTEAFF. DNA of the CDR3: TGTGCCAGCAGCTCCTACGGGACTCACACTGAAGCTTTCTTT.

This rearrangement joins TRBV6-2 or TRBV6-3 to TRBJ1-5; D gene unclear. V gave up 0 bases and J gave up 4 bases, with 16 bases separating them. Germline V lookup: CDR1 MNHEY, CDR2 SVGEGT. The CDR3 consists of 17 residues. This CDR3 reads CASSYSIGRGLNQPQHF. In DNA form, the CDR3 reads TGTGCCAGCAGTTACTCGATCGGTCGAGGTCTTAATCAGCCCCAGCATTTT.

This clonotype has ten or more counts. This chain links TRBV11-2 with TRBJ2-3; TRBD2 might be the D (6 bases). Trimming took 3 bases from V and 6 from J, leaving 19 bases between them. The germline CDR1 and CDR2 sequences are SGHAT and FQNNGV. The CDR3 length is 16 residues. Here the CDR3 reads CASSFWPGAAVDTQYF. CDR3 DNA sequence: TGTGCCAGCAGCTTTTGGCCGGGAGCGGCAGTTGATACGCAGTATTTT.

This clonotype was seen many times. V and J are TRBV5-1 and TRBJ2-5; perhaps TRBD1 as D (8 bases). Germline V gene sequence: CDR1 SGHRS, CDR2 YFSETQ. The CDR3 has 15 residues. Deletions cut 0 bases from V and 4 bases from J, with 13 bases between. The CDR3 loop reads CASSLATGEGETQYF. CDR3 coding DNA: TGCGCCAGCAGCTTGGCGACAGGGGAGGGAGAGACCCAGTACTTC.

This clonotype was detected many times. This sequence joins TRBV7-7 and TRBJ2-3; a weak D match, TRBD1 (6 bases). Per the germline V gene, CDR1 is SSHAT and CDR2 is FNYEAQ (reference sequence). This CDR3 has 13 amino acids. V was shortened by 7 bases and J by 6 bases, with 14 bases between the two germline ends. The CDR3 nucleotides are TGTGCCAGCACCACAGGGTATGCGGATACGCAGTATTTT. It encodes CASTTGYADTQYF.